Listed here are 27 T cell receptor beta chains from one sample, sequenced in a study of cytomegalovirus exposure and HLA in healthy donors. The PCR employed 60 Vbeta primers together with 13 Jbeta primers. Sequencing was performed with immunoSEQ multiplex PCR; in TCRdb, only in-frame clones are kept and a portion is missing. Among 200,000 to 250,000 clones, roughly 84% were seen once, and the ten largest hold roughly 1.3%. What was sequenced was PBMCs. The receptors come from a human donor in good health.

CDR3 nucleotide sequence: TGTGCCAGCAGTGAAAATACAGACACTGAAGCTTTCTTT. Translated: CASSENTDTEAFF. The chain links TRBV6-1 to TRBJ1-1; D gene ambiguous. Germline V gene lookup returns CDR1 MNHNS and CDR2 SASEGT. Trimming left V 2 bases short and J 3 bases short, with 7 bases between. The CDR3 runs 13 residues.

The chain joins TRBV6-4 to TRBJ2-7, with D possibly TRBD1 on 6 matching bases. The CDR3 is made up of 16 amino acids. CDR1 and CDR2 (germline): MRHNA, SNTAGT. V was trimmed by 7 bases and J by 0 bases, leaving 19 bases between them. The DNA for the CDR3 is TGTGCCAGCATAATCCATGGGCAGGGGCACTCCTACGAGCAGTACTTC. Translated, it gives CASIIHGQGHSYEQYF.

Regarding this clone: The sample holds other DNA sequences that translate to the same CDR3. This CDR3 reads CSVVGQANYGYTF. CDR3 sequence (DNA): TGCAGCGTTGTAGGACAAGCAAACTATGGCTACACCTTC. The J gene is TRBJ1-2, the V gene TRBV29-1, with a possible D match to TRBD1 (5 bases). CDR3 size: 13 residues. V lost 4 bases and J lost 2, with 11 bases in between. Germline values: CDR1 SQVTM, CDR2 ANQGSEA.

V gene TRBV6-1 combines with J gene TRBJ2-3, with TRBD1 identical over 7 bases. The CDR3 covers 15 residues. The ends lost 3 bases at V and 0 bases at J; junction bases unmatched: 3. Germline assignment: CDR1 MNHNS and CDR2 SASEGT. The CDR3 is CASSDRGISTDTQYF. DNA of the CDR3: TGTGCCAGCAGTGACAGGGGGATAAGCACAGATACGCAGTATTTT.

The chain uses TRBV27 and TRBJ2-7; 11 nucleotides line up with TRBD1. CDR1 is MNHEY, CDR2 SMNVEV, per germline (reference sequence). The junction had 8 bases not matched to a gene; V was cut back by 2 bases and J by 2 bases. There are 17 residues in the CDR3. CDR3 sequence reads: CASSLRVVGQGAYEQYF. The CDR3 DNA is TGTGCCAGCAGTTTAAGGGTAGTGGGACAGGGGGCCTACGAGCAGTACTTC.

The chain is built from TRBV30 and TRBJ1-5; D is ambiguous. Germline assignment: CDR1 GTSNPN and CDR2 SVGIG (reference sequence). Trimming shortened V by 5 bases and J by 1 base, and 9 bases separated the two germline ends. The CDR3 is 13 residues long. CDR3 sequence (DNA): TGTGCCTGGGCAAGTCGGAGCAATCAGCCCCAGCATTTT. Protein sequence: CAWASRSNQPQHF.

The chain is built from TRBV11-2 and TRBJ2-7; 12 bases align to TRBD2. This CDR3 has 15 residues. Germline CDR1 reads SGHAT; CDR2 reads FQNNGV. J lost 6 bases, V lost 0 bases, and 3 bases had no gene match. This CDR3 is CASSLEASGRGEQYF. Written as DNA, the CDR3 is TGTGCCAGCAGCTTAGAGGCTAGCGGGAGGGGCGAGCAGTACTTC.

The V gene is TRBV29-1, the J gene TRBJ2-3; TRBD1 matches 7 bases. Germline loops: CDR1 SQVTM, CDR2 ANQGSEA. This CDR3 comprises 17 residues. Germline trimming cut 0 bases from V and 0 bases from J; bases unmatched to any gene: 9. CDR3 nucleotides: TGCAGCGTTGAAGATTTTTTCCGACAGGGTAGCACAGATACGCAGTATTTT. This sequence encodes CSVEDFFRQGSTDTQYF.

The rearrangement links TRBV7-9 to TRBJ1-5, with a possible D match to TRBD1 (5 bases). This CDR3 has 14 amino acids. V lost 4 bases and J 0 bases, leaving 7 bases between the germline ends. Germline V gene data show CDR1 as SEHNR and CDR2 as FQNEAQ (reference sequence). CDR3 in amino acids: CASSSGGSNQPQHF. CDR3 in DNA: TGTGCCAGCAGCTCCGGGGGTAGCAATCAGCCCCAGCATTTT.

The chain has TRBV5-4 and TRBJ1-3; 9 nucleotides agree with TRBD1. CDR3 size: 15 residues. Looked up from germline, CDR1 is SGHNT and CDR2 is YYREEE (reference sequence). V shed 3 bases, J shed 4 bases, and the junction held 5 bases outside the gene matches. The CDR3 DNA reads as TGTGCCAGCAGCTCGGACAGGGGATACGGAAACACCATATATTTT. Its protein is CASSSDRGYGNTIYF.

This chain connects TRBV6-1 to TRBJ2-1, with 15 bases aligning to TRBD2. Germline V CDR1 and CDR2: MNHNS, SASEGT. The J segment lost 8 bases and the V segment lost 4 bases, leaving 9 bases of the junction unmatched. The CDR3 sequence is 17 residues long. CDR3 bases: TGTGCCAGCAGTGTAGGGACTAGCGGGAGGATTGTCCATGAGCAGTTCTTC. Translation gives CASSVGTSGRIVHEQFF.

A remark on this clone: This sample includes further DNA sequences coding for the same CDR3. The chain recombines TRBV5-1 with TRBJ2-5; no reliable D call. Trimming left V 0 bases short and J 1 base short, with 4 bases between. CDR1 SGHRS and CDR2 YFSETQ come from the germline V gene. This CDR3 is built from 13 residues. The CDR3: CASSLDTQETQYF. The CDR3 DNA reads TGCGCCAGCAGCTTGGACACCCAAGAGACCCAGTACTTC.

The CDR3 DNA is TGTGCCAGCAGTTACTCGAACAGGGATAATGAAAAACTGTTTTTT. Encoded protein: CASSYSNRDNEKLFF. The chain couples TRBV6-5 to TRBJ1-4, with TRBD1 as a possible D gene (6 bases). CDR3 length equals 15 residues. The germline gives CDR1 MNHEY, CDR2 SVGAGI. V was clipped by 0 bases and J by 4 bases, with 9 bases between them.

The sample holds a few counts of this clone. The rearrangement links TRBV9 to TRBJ2-5; 7 nucleotides line up with TRBD2. Germline lookup yields CDR1 SGDLS and CDR2 YYNGEE. The CDR3 totals 16 residues. J was trimmed by 5 bases and V by 3 bases; bases with no gene match: 13. As DNA, the CDR3 is TGTGCCAGCAGCGGTGGACTAGTCCCGGGTAGGGAGACCCAGTACTTC. It specifies CASSGGLVPGRETQYF.

The V and J genes are TRBV29-1 and TRBJ1-1, with no clear D. The V and J ends lost 6 bases and 3 bases respectively, with 20 bases between them. The CDR3 sequence is 15 residues long. Germline loops: CDR1 SQVTM, CDR2 ANQGSEA. Here the CDR3 DNA reads TGCAGCGTCGTGCCCTATTTCCTTGAGGACACTGAAGCTTTCTTT. Translating gives CSVVPYFLEDTEAFF.

The chain recombines TRBV7-2 with TRBJ2-1, with TRBD2 matching over 10 bases. This CDR3 region has 16 residues. Germline-derived CDR1 and CDR2 are SGHTA and FQGNSA. The V segment lost 6 bases and the J segment 10 bases; nucleotides outside the gene matches: 15. This chain's CDR3 is CASRASGRPLYQEQFF. The CDR3 DNA sequence: TGTGCCAGCAGGGCTAGCGGGAGACCCTTGTACCAAGAGCAGTTCTTC. The whole variable domain, remainder taken from reference TRBV7-2 and TRBJ2-1, is GAGVSQSPSNKVTEKGKDVELRCDPISGHTALYWYRQSLGQGLEFLIYFQGNSAPDKSGLPSDRFSAERTGGSVSTLTIQRTQQEDSAVYLCASRASGRPLYQEQFFGPGTRLTVL.

This chain uses TRBV19 with TRBJ1-2; D unresolved. CDR1 is LNHDA and CDR2 is SQIVND in the germline V gene (reference sequence). Trimming took 11 bases from V and 4 from J, leaving 20 bases between them. This CDR3 has 14 residues. The CDR3 DNA reads as TGTGCCTCCCTTTCTCCCGGAGAGTTCTATGGCTACACCTTC. Translating gives CASLSPGEFYGYTF.

The gene calls are TRBV19 and TRBJ1-4, with D maybe TRBD1 (6 bases). This CDR3 contains 15 residues. V was shortened by 9 bases and J by 0 bases, with 14 bases between the two germline ends. Germline V gene lookup returns CDR1 LNHDA and CDR2 SQIVND (reference sequence). CDR3 coding DNA: TGTGCCAGCGGACAGCTAGGTTCAACTAATGAAAAACTGTTTTTT. It translates to CASGQLGSTNEKLFF.

V is TRBV29-1 and J is TRBJ2-3; 12 bases are a match to TRBD2. The CDR3 sequence is 13 residues long. V was clipped by 7 bases and J by 11 bases; unmatched bases: 10. The germline gives CDR1 SQVTM, CDR2 ANQGSEA. Here the CDR3 reads CSAETSGRYQQYF. The CDR3 DNA reads TGCAGCGCAGAGACTAGCGGGAGATACCAGCAGTATTTT.

The J gene is TRBJ2-3, the V gene TRBV29-1; TRBD2 is a possible D gene (6 bases). The V end lost 8 bases, the J end lost 5 bases, and 14 bases lay between the germline ends. The CDR3 totals 12 residues. Germline-derived CDR1 and CDR2 are SQVTM and ANQGSEA. This CDR3 reads CSILTGEDTQYF. The CDR3 DNA reads TGCAGCATTCTAACGGGGGAAGATACGCAGTATTTT.

This clone was observed once. The gene calls are TRBV18 and TRBJ2-7; D gene unclear. Germline CDR1 reads KGHSH; CDR2 reads LQKENI. V lost 5 bases and J lost 2, with 7 bases in between. The length of the CDR3 is 12 residues. This CDR3 reads CASSSPTYEQYF. The CDR3 DNA sequence: TGTGCCAGCTCAAGCCCCACCTACGAGCAGTACTTC.

This clone was observed a single time. The gene calls are TRBV5-1 and TRBJ2-7; maybe TRBD2 (6 bases). V lost 4 bases to trimming and J lost 3 bases, with 8 bases between them. Looked up from germline, CDR1 is SGHRS and CDR2 is YFSETQ. The CDR3 covers 12 residues. In nucleotides, the CDR3 is TGCGCCAGCAGCACGGACTACTACGAGCAGTACTTC. Translation: CASSTDYYEQYF.

The chain combines TRBV9 with TRBJ2-7; possibly TRBD1 for D (9 bases). V lost 3 bases and J lost 7, with 26 bases in between. The CDR3 runs 17 residues. The germline CDR1 and CDR2 sequences are SGDLS and YYNGEE. In DNA, the CDR3 is TGTGCCAGCAGCGCCGGGGGACTAGGACAGGGGAGGCGGGAGCAGTACTTC. Its translation is CASSAGGLGQGRREQYF.

The rearrangement joins TRBV6-1 to TRBJ2-2; 8 nucleotides line up with TRBD2. CDR1 and CDR2 (germline): MNHNS, SASEGT. V shed 4 bases, J shed 4 bases, and the junction held 5 bases outside the gene matches. The CDR3 loop spans 15 amino acids. CDR3 bases: TGTGCCAGCAGTGGCGGGGGGACTATCACCGGGGAGCTGTTTTTT. Amino acids: CASSGGGTITGELFF.

This chain joins TRBV11-2 and TRBJ2-2; TRBD2 agrees at 7 bases. CDR3 size: 14 residues. Trimming at V came to 5 bases and at J to 4 bases, leaving 4 bases not matched to a gene. CDR1 SGHAT and CDR2 FQNNGV come from the germline V gene. This chain's CDR3 is CASSPGLSTGELFF. CDR3 DNA: TGTGCCAGCAGCCCGGGACTATCCACCGGGGAGCTGTTTTTT.

The gene calls are TRBV7-9 and TRBJ2-3; weak D call: TRBD2 (6 bases). Trimming left V 5 bases short and J 2 bases short, with 17 bases between. There are 16 residues in the CDR3. Germline V gives CDR1 SEHNR, CDR2 FQNEAQ (reference sequence). In nucleotides, the CDR3 is TGTGCCAGCAGCCTGAGCCGGGACTCCTTCACAGATACGCAGTATTTT. Amino acids: CASSLSRDSFTDTQYF.

The CDR3 loop reads CASSDRTGANYGYTF. The DNA of the CDR3 is TGTGCCAGCAGCGATCGAACAGGTGCTAACTATGGCTACACCTTC. The V gene is TRBV9, the J gene TRBJ1-2; the D gene is possibly TRBD1 (5 bases). There are 15 residues in the CDR3. The germline V gene has CDR1 SGDLS and CDR2 YYNGEE. With 3 bases removed from V and 0 bases from J, the gap between germline ends came to 12 bases.